What follows are 8 T cell receptor beta chains derived from one specimen sequenced in a study of a mutant IDH1 vaccine in newly diagnosed glioma. As to time point: week 35, safety follow-up. Doses consisted of 300 ug of mutant IDH1 20-mer peptide each, paired with topical imiquimod. Their specific antigens are unknown. Measured with immunoSEQ multiplex PCR; TCRdb has only the in-frame clones, and not every one. The sample carries about 64,000 clones, 65% to 75% recorded once. The sequencing used PBMCs, collected from a glioma patient whose treatment included an IDH1 peptide vaccine. All receptors come from a man over 45 with glioma.

V usage is TRBV9 and J usage is TRBJ1-3, with TRBD1 matching over 9 bases. The germline V gene encodes CDR1 SGDLS and CDR2 YYNGEE. With 0 bases clipped from V and 0 bases from J, the junction kept 1 base outside the gene matches. This CDR3 has 16 amino acids. This CDR3 reads CASSVGDRASGNTIYF. For the CDR3, the DNA is TGTGCCAGCAGCGTAGGGGACAGGGCCTCTGGAAACACCATATATTTT.

The V and J genes are TRBV18 and TRBJ1-5, with D perhaps matching TRBD1 (5 bases). Germline CDR1 reads KGHSH; CDR2 reads LQKENI. The CDR3 consists of 15 residues. With 3 bases removed from V and 5 bases from J, the gap between germline ends came to 14 bases. CDR3: CASSPQGVGDQPQHF. The CDR3 nucleotides are TGTGCCAGCTCACCGCAAGGGGTAGGGGATCAGCCCCAGCATTTT.

This clone is medium-sized within its sample. The chain links TRBV25-1 to TRBJ1-1; TRBD1 agrees at 9 bases. After removal of 6 bases from V and 4 bases from J, the junction contained 9 bases not matched to a gene. CDR3 length: 15 residues. Germline CDR1 MGHDK, CDR2 SYGVNS. The CDR3 DNA is TGTGCCAGCAGCCCCACCCCACAGGGGGCCACTGAAGCTTTCTTT. Residues: CASSPTPQGATEAFF. The variable domain in full, completed from reference TRBV25-1 and TRBJ1-1, reads EADIYQTPRYLVIGTGKKITLECSQTMGHDKMYWYQQDPGMELHLIHYSYGVNSTEKGDLSSESTVSRIRTEHFPLTLESARPSHTSQYLCASSPTPQGATEAFFGQGTRLTVV.

The CDR3 region has the DNA TGTGCCAGCTCACCACGAGGGACAGTAATTACCTACGAGCAGTACTTC. Its translation: CASSPRGTVITYEQYF. The chain links TRBV18 to TRBJ2-7; TRBD1 agrees at 7 bases. Germline CDR1 is KGHSH and CDR2 is LQKENI. The CDR3 covers 16 residues. V shed 1 base, J shed 2 bases, and the junction held 8 bases outside the gene matches. The full variable domain, rest sourced from reference TRBV18 and TRBJ2-7, is NAGVMQNPRHLVRRRGQEARLRCSPMKGHSHVYWYRQLPEEGLKFMVYLQKENIIDESGMPKERFSAEFPKEGPSILRIQQVVRGDSAAYFCASSPRGTVITYEQYFGPGTRLTVT.

The chain couples TRBV2 to TRBJ1-1; no definite D call. Germline values: CDR1 SNHLY, CDR2 FYNNEI. CDR3 length: 11 residues. The ends were cut back, 7 bases at V and 7 bases at J, with 10 bases in the middle. CDR3 sequence (DNA): TGTGCCAGCAATACGGCCGGTGAAGCTTTCTTT. Its translation is CASNTAGEAFF.

The chain recombines TRBV2 with TRBJ1-6; D not certain. The CDR3 has 17 residues. From germline, CDR1 is SNHLY and CDR2 FYNNEI. Trimming removed 1 base at V and 2 bases at J, with 12 bases between. The chain's CDR3 is CASSEEALRAYNSPLHF. The CDR3 DNA is TGTGCCAGCAGTGAAGAAGCCTTAAGGGCCTATAATTCACCCCTCCACTTT.

The chain uses TRBV7-9 and TRBJ2-7; D is perhaps TRBD1 (7 bases). In germline, CDR1 is SEHNR, CDR2 FQNEAQ (reference sequence). CDR3 length: 15 residues. V lost 2 bases and J lost 5, with 16 bases in between. DNA of the CDR3: TGTGCCAGCAGCTTAATCGGGACAGCGGGCCACGAGCAGTACTTC. It yields the protein CASSLIGTAGHEQYF. Based on the CDR3 plus reference TRBV7-9 and TRBJ2-7, the full variable domain is DTGVSQNPRHKITKRGQNVTFRCDPISEHNRLYWYRQTLGQGPEFLTYFQNEAQLEKSRLLSDRFSAERPKGSFSTLEIQRTEQGDSAMYLCASSLIGTAGHEQYFGPGTRLTVT.

This chain links TRBV5-1 with TRBJ1-2, with 8 bases aligning to TRBD1. Germline V gene lookup returns CDR1 SGHRS and CDR2 YFSETQ. The trim removed 3 bases at V and 6 bases at J, leaving 4 bases unmatched. There are 13 residues in the CDR3. The CDR3 reads CASSSPGGHGYTF. The CDR3 DNA is TGCGCCAGCAGCTCCCCAGGGGGCCATGGCTACACCTTC.